The 27 T cell receptor beta chains in this list originate from one sample, sequenced in a study of blood T cells in healthy people across ages. With a J-beta primer mix and a sample-barcoded 5' primer, a second PCR ran about 7 to 12 cycles. TCRdb re-analysed the 5' RACE reads in MiXCR, keeping a single row per CDR3 protein. The sample has 1.5 million or so distinct CDR3 sequences, about 42% seen once. The source material was blood. The receptors originated from a young woman in good health.

A few counts support this clonotype. The V and J genes are TRBV4-2 and TRBJ2-4; 13 bases fit TRBD2. The germline V gene has CDR1 LGHNA and CDR2 YNFKEQ. The CDR3 is 19 residues long. The V gene end was trimmed by 3 bases and the J gene end by 0 bases; junction bases not matched to a gene: 8. The CDR3 loop is CASSHGTSGMQLAKNIQYF. The DNA of the CDR3 is TGTGCCAGCAGCCACGGGACTAGCGGGATGCAACTAGCCAAAAACATTCAGTACTTC.

This clonotype was detected only a few times. This chain connects TRBV7-9 to TRBJ2-3; TRBD2 might be the D (6 bases). CDR1 and CDR2 (germline): SEHNR, FQNEAQ (reference sequence). The CDR3 contains 16 residues. V was pared by 7 bases and J by 4 bases, with 21 bases between. CDR3 in amino acids: CASTSPAGQEADTQYF. CDR3 DNA: TGTGCCAGCACCTCTCCGGCGGGGCAAGAAGCAGATACGCAGTATTTT.

CDR3 in amino acids: CASSFGQGFGETQYF. CDR3 bases: TGTGCCAGCAGTTTTGGACAGGGATTCGGGGAGACCCAGTACTTC. The chain recombines TRBV6-6 with TRBJ2-5; TRBD1 matches at 8 bases. Germline V gene data show CDR1 as MNHNY and CDR2 as SVGAGI (reference sequence). V was pared by 4 bases and J by 5 bases, with 9 bases of the junction left unmatched. The CDR3 is 15 amino acids.

This clonotype occurred a few times. The CDR3 nucleotides read TGTGCCAGCAGGGCTGGGGGGCGCTACGAGCAGTACTTC. Encoded protein: CASRAGGRYEQYF. V gene TRBV12-3 or TRBV12-4 combines with J gene TRBJ2-7; D could derive from TRBD1 or TRBD2 (6 bases each). CDR3 size: 13 residues. V lost 6 bases, J lost 3 bases, and 12 bases lay in between.

In its sample, this clonotype was seen a few times. This chain connects TRBV12-3 or TRBV12-4 to TRBJ2-1; weak D call: TRBD1 (6 bases). Trimming left V 5 bases short and J 0 bases short, with 14 bases between. The length of the CDR3 is 16 residues. The CDR3 nucleotides are TGTGCCAGCAGTATCTGGGACATCAACTCCTACAATGAGCAGTTCTTC. Amino acids: CASSIWDINSYNEQFF.

The chain recombines TRBV11-2 with TRBJ2-1, with 11 bases identical to TRBD1. Germline loops: CDR1 SGHAT, CDR2 FQNNGV. The trim removed 6 bases at V and 8 bases at J, leaving 6 bases unmatched. The CDR3 length is 14 residues. This CDR3 is CASRAGQGGDEQFF. CDR3 coding DNA: TGTGCCAGCAGAGCGGGACAGGGGGGCGATGAGCAGTTCTTC.

This clonotype has a single count. This chain joins TRBV9 and TRBJ2-3; maybe TRBD2 (6 bases). Trimming took 6 bases from V and 6 from J, leaving 17 bases between them. The germline gives CDR1 SGDLS, CDR2 YYNGEE. This CDR3 has 14 residues. The CDR3 protein is CASTRRGNRDTQYF. CDR3 sequence (DNA): TGTGCCAGCACCCGTCGGGGGAATAGGGATACGCAGTATTTT. Variable domain in full (rest from reference TRBV9 and TRBJ2-3): DSGVTQTPKHLITATGQRVTLRCSPRSGDLSVYWYQQSLDQGLQFLIQYYNGEERAKGNILERFSAQQFPDLHSELNLSSLELGDSALYFCASTRRGNRDTQYFGPGTRLTVL.

As to this clonotype: Compared with germline, one end of the junction differs, possibly owing to a read error. The chain links TRBV27 to TRBJ1-1, with TRBD1 matching 8 bases. Germline CDR1 and CDR2: MNHEY and SMNVEV (reference sequence). The CDR3 extends over 14 amino acids. This chain's CDR3 is CASSGTTGGTEVFF. As DNA, the CDR3 is TGTGCCAGCAGCGGAACTACAGGGGGAACTGAAGTTTTCTTT.

The chain combines TRBV12-3 or TRBV12-4 with TRBJ2-2; either TRBD1 or TRBD2 may fit D (5 bases each). This CDR3 spans 15 amino acids. V lost 5 bases, J lost 5 bases, and 15 bases lay in between. The CDR3 DNA follows: TGTGCCAGCAGTCTTCGGGGCTGGGGTACCGGGGAGCTGTTTTTT. It codes for CASSLRGWGTGELFF.

V and J are TRBV5-1 and TRBJ1-2, with D unresolved. This CDR3 contains 14 residues. Germline CDR1 is SGHRS and CDR2 is YFSETQ. Trimming stripped 1 base from V and 10 bases from J, with 17 bases between. The CDR3 DNA sequence: TGCGCCAGCAGCTTGCTAATTTCTGATAGGGCCTACACCTTC. Translating gives CASSLLISDRAYTF. The full variable domain, completed using reference TRBV5-1 and TRBJ1-2, is KAGVTQTPRYLIKTRGQQVTLSCSPISGHRSVSWYQQTPGQGLQFLFEYFSETQRNKGNFPGRFSGRQFSNSRSEMNVSTLELGDSALYLCASSLLISDRAYTFGSGTRLTVV.

J is TRBJ2-1 and V is TRBV4-1; D gene ambiguous. V was cut by 3 bases and J by 10 bases, with 13 bases left in between. The CDR3 sequence is 13 residues long. Germline V gives CDR1 MGHRA, CDR2 YSYEKL. CDR3 region: CASSHPQSREQFF. The CDR3 coding sequence is TGCGCCAGCAGCCACCCCCAGTCGCGGGAGCAGTTCTTC.

The J gene is TRBJ1-2, the V gene TRBV3-1; 11 positions match TRBD1. J gave up 8 bases and V 2 bases, and 4 bases lay outside the gene matches. CDR1 is LGHDT and CDR2 is YNNKEL in the germline V gene (reference sequence). The length of the CDR3 is 14 residues. The CDR3 bases are TGTGCCAGCAGCCAACGAGGGACAGGGGGAGGCTACACCTTC. Translated: CASSQRGTGGGYTF.

This clonotype appeared a few times. This chain uses TRBV3-1 with TRBJ2-5; no reliable D call. V lost 11 bases and J 5 bases, leaving 15 bases between the germline ends. The CDR3 is 12 residues long. Germline V gene lookup returns CDR1 LGHDT and CDR2 YNNKEL (reference sequence). This chain's CDR3 is CAAKGRWETQYF. In DNA form, the CDR3 reads TGTGCCGCTAAAGGGCGGTGGGAGACCCAGTACTTC.

Notes on this clonotype: A read error may account for a junction end that differs from germline. The chain recombines TRBV5-1 with TRBJ1-6; D call uncertain. This CDR3 comprises 14 residues. The germline V gene has CDR1 SGHRS and CDR2 YFSETQ. CDR3 sequence (DNA): TGCGCCAGCAGCTTGGTCTCGGATGATTCACCCCCCCACTTT. It codes for CASSLVSDDSPPHF.

J is TRBJ2-5 and V is TRBV12-3 or TRBV12-4; D tentatively reads TRBD1 or TRBD2 (5 bases each). V gave up 6 bases and J gave up 11 bases, with 13 bases separating them. This CDR3 comprises 11 residues. Here the CDR3 DNA reads TGTGCCAGCAGCACGGGACCGCAGCAGTACTTC. It specifies CASSTGPQQYF.

This chain connects TRBV27 to TRBJ2-1; the match to TRBD2 covers 7 bases. Germline loops: CDR1 MNHEY, CDR2 SMNVEV (reference sequence). The CDR3 extends over 14 amino acids. J lost 9 bases, V lost 4 bases, and 9 bases had no gene match. In DNA form, the CDR3 reads TGTGCCAGCAGTTACCAGGCGGGGGAGAGTGAGCAGTTCTTC. Translated: CASSYQAGESEQFF.

This clonotype was seen more than once but under ten times. The chain recombines TRBV7-2 with TRBJ1-1, with D uncertain. The CDR3 contains 13 residues. Germline V CDR1 and CDR2: SGHTA, FQGNSA. Trimming shortened V by 5 bases and J by 2 bases, and 9 bases separated the two germline ends. The CDR3 reads CASSDHRNTEAFF. The CDR3 DNA sequence: TGTGCCAGCAGCGACCACAGAAACACTGAAGCTTTCTTT.

As concerns this clonotype: A read error may produce the germline difference seen at one junction end. The gene calls are TRBV23-1 and TRBJ2-7; D ambiguous. TRBV23-1 is reported as an ORF; its role is uncertain. This CDR3 has 14 amino acids. CDR3 sequence: CDSPTGSLTYEQYF. CDR3 DNA: TGCGACAGCCCCACCGGCAGCCTAACCTACGAGCAGTACTTC.

The genes are TRBV10-3 and TRBJ2-4; D is possibly TRBD2 (7 bases). Matching the DNA end better, TRBJ2-7 makes the J call doubtful. From germline, CDR1 is ENHRY and CDR2 SYGVKD. This CDR3 contains 15 residues. The CDR3 DNA reads TGTGCCATCAGTGACCAGGGGAGGGAAACCTACGAGCAGTACTTC. Translation gives CAISDQGRETYEQYF.

This clonotype was seen a handful of times. The gene calls are TRBV20-1 and TRBJ1-1, with D possibly being TRBD1 (5 bases). The CDR3 loop spans 20 amino acids. Germline values: CDR1 DFQATT, CDR2 SNEGSKA (reference sequence). V lost 6 bases, J lost 0 bases, and 32 bases lay in between. The CDR3, as DNA: TGCAGTGCCCAGCCCAATCCTAGGCAAAAGACAGTGCGAATGAACACTGAAGCTTTCTTT. As protein: CSAQPNPRQKTVRMNTEAFF.

The chain is built from TRBV5-5 and TRBJ2-5; no reliable D call. V dropped 4 bases and J dropped 5 bases, with 15 bases sitting between them. The CDR3 is 14 residues long. The germline CDR1 and CDR2 sequences are SGHKS and YYEKEE (reference sequence). CDR3 DNA: TGTGCCAGCAGCCACCCCAGGCTAGGGGAGACCCAGTACTTC. It yields the protein CASSHPRLGETQYF.

This sequence joins TRBV7-9 and TRBJ2-1, with a weak D call TRBD1 (5 bases). This CDR3 spans 12 amino acids. Trimming shortened V by 5 bases and J by 12 bases, and 14 bases separated the two germline ends. Germline CDR1 reads SEHNR; CDR2 reads FQNEAQ (reference sequence). The CDR3, as DNA: TGTGCCAGCAGCAAGACTCAGGGTGGGCAGTTCTTC. Amino acid sequence: CASSKTQGGQFF.

The CDR3 spells CASSQDVDEQFF. CDR3 nucleotide sequence: TGCGCCAGCAGCCAAGATGTAGACGAGCAGTTCTTC. The rearrangement joins TRBV4-3 to TRBJ2-1; D gene uncertain. V was cut by 0 bases and J by 10 bases, with 7 bases left in between. Germline CDR1 is LGHNA and CDR2 is YSLEER. CDR3 length equals 12 residues.

The sample holds one count of this clonotype. The genes are TRBV20-1 and TRBJ1-1; 8 bases map to TRBD1. Germline CDR1 is DFQATT and CDR2 is SNEGSKA (reference sequence). Trimming cost V 2 bases and J 0 bases; bases outside gene matches: 2. This CDR3 has 14 amino acids. The CDR3 DNA reads TGCAGTGCTAGATTGGACAGGGTGAACACTGAAGCTTTCTTT. Translating gives CSARLDRVNTEAFF.

This chain uses TRBV27 with TRBJ1-5; D remains unclear. CDR1 is MNHEY, CDR2 SMNVEV, per germline (reference sequence). Trimming took 3 bases from V and 5 from J, leaving 5 bases between them. There are 12 residues in the CDR3. The CDR3 DNA is TGTGCCAGCAGTTTTCAAGATCAGCCCCAGCATTTT. Amino acid sequence: CASSFQDQPQHF.

This rearrangement joins TRBV11-2 to TRBJ2-3, with 15 nucleotides matching TRBD2. V lost 5 bases and J lost 4; bases outside the gene matches: 10. This CDR3 has 18 amino acids. Germline lookup yields CDR1 SGHAT and CDR2 FQNNGV. The CDR3 nucleotides read TGTGCCAGCAGCCATGGACTAGCGGGAGGGCCCCCCCCAGATACGCAGTATTTT. Its translation: CASSHGLAGGPPPDTQYF.

The gene calls are TRBV7-2 and TRBJ1-1; weak D call: TRBD1 (5 bases). In germline, CDR1 is SGHTA, CDR2 FQGNSA. Trimming left V 5 bases short and J 2 bases short, with 18 bases between. This CDR3 has 16 residues. CDR3 nucleotides: TGTGCCAGCAGCGGAAGGGGCGGACACGTCAACACTGAAGCTTTCTTT. This sequence encodes CASSGRGGHVNTEAFF.